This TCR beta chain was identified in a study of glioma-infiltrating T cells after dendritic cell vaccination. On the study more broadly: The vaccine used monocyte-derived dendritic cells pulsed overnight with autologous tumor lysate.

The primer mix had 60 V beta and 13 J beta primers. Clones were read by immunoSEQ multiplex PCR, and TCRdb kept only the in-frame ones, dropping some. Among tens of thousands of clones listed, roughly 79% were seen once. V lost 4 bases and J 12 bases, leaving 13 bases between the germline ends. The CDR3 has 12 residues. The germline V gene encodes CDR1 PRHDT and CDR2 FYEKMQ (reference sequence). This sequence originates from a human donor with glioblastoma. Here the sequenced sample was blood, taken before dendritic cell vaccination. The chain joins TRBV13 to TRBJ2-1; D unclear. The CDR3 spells CASSSRPEVQFF. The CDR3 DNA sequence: TGTGCCAGCAGCTCCCGCCCCGAGGTGCAGTTCTTC. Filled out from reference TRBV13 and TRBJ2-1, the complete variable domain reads AAGVIQSPRHLIKEKRETATLKCYPIPRHDTVYWYQQGPGQDPQFLISFYEKMQSDKGSIPDRFSAQQFSDYHSELNMSSLELGDSALYFCASSSRPEVQFFGPGTRLTVL.